The 9 T cell receptor beta chains below come from one sample, sequenced in a study of blood T cells in healthy people across ages. Sample-barcoded 5' priming and a J-beta primer mix drove a second PCR of 7 to 11 cycles. TCRdb redid the calling of the 5' RACE reads with MiXCR, one entry per CDR3 protein. The sample lists about 1,600,000 distinct CDR3 sequences, 35% to 45% seen once, with roughly 7.9% in the top ten. Sequenced: blood. The receptors come from a woman in her late teens or twenties in good health.

The chain couples TRBV20-1 to TRBJ2-7; possible D gene TRBD1, 5 bases. This CDR3 is built from 14 residues. Between the trimmed V and J ends, which lost 6 bases and 4 bases, there was a span of 19 bases. Germline lookup yields CDR1 DFQATT and CDR2 SNEGSKA (reference sequence). This chain's CDR3 is CSAPDSRGAYEQYF. The CDR3, as DNA: TGCAGTGCCCCCGACAGTCGTGGGGCTTACGAGCAGTACTTC.

This chain links TRBV20-1 with TRBJ2-4, with 8 bases that match TRBD2. V was clipped by 6 bases and J by 13 bases; unmatched bases: 14. CDR1 and CDR2 from the germline V gene are DFQATT and SNEGSKA (reference sequence). This CDR3 comprises 13 residues. DNA of the CDR3: TGCAGTGCCCGTCCGGGACTAGGAAAGGAACAGTACTTC. It encodes CSARPGLGKEQYF.

This clonotype appeared a few times. This sequence joins TRBV5-1 and TRBJ2-3; D might be TRBD2 (6 bases). This CDR3 is built from 15 residues. CDR1 and CDR2 from the germline V gene are SGHRS and YFSETQ. V dropped 2 bases and J dropped 4 bases, with 14 bases sitting between them. The CDR3 region has the DNA TGCGCCAGCAGCTTTACGGGAGATCCTGCAGATACGCAGTATTTT. Amino acids: CASSFTGDPADTQYF.

The chain links TRBV3-1 to TRBJ1-2; the D gene is possibly TRBD1 (6 bases). CDR3 length equals 12 residues. Per the germline V gene, CDR1 is LGHDT and CDR2 is YNNKEL (reference sequence). V was pared by 2 bases and J by 7 bases, with 8 bases between. This CDR3 reads CASSQLGGGYTF. CDR3 DNA: TGTGCCAGCAGCCAACTAGGGGGTGGCTACACCTTC.

This clonotype came up many times. Being one base from a much bigger clone, this may be a read error. The genes are TRBV2 and TRBJ2-3; no reliable D call. V lost 6 bases and J lost 0, with 4 bases in between. This CDR3 is built from 12 residues. Germline V gives CDR1 SNHLY, CDR2 FYNNEI. CDR3 amino acids: CASRLSTDTQYF. DNA of the CDR3: TGTGCCAGCAGGCTTAGCACAGATACGCAGTATTTT.

This sequence joins TRBV7-2 and TRBJ2-2; D ambiguous. Trimming took 1 base from V and 6 from J, leaving 9 bases between them. The CDR3 runs 14 residues. Per the germline V gene, CDR1 is SGHTA and CDR2 is FQGNSA. Written as DNA, the CDR3 is TGTGCCAGCAGCTTAGACGAAAACGCCGGGGAGCTGTTTTTT. Its translation is CASSLDENAGELFF.

This clonotype was counted between two and nine times. This chain uses TRBV6-5 with TRBJ2-1; 10 nucleotides line up with TRBD2. Trimming took 5 bases from V and 6 from J; bases not matched to a gene: 10. Germline lookup yields CDR1 MNHEY and CDR2 SVGAGI. This CDR3 has 16 amino acids. The CDR3 nucleotides are TGTGCCAGCAGTCGATCGTTAGCGGGGGGTAGCAATGAGCAGTTCTTC. It codes for CASSRSLAGGSNEQFF.

This clonotype was seen only a few times. The rearrangement links TRBV3-1 to TRBJ1-2; TRBD1 aligns across 9 bases. Germline assignment: CDR1 LGHDT and CDR2 YNNKEL (reference sequence). The CDR3 contains 14 residues. The ends lost 6 bases at V and 7 bases at J; junction bases unmatched: 9. CDR3 sequence: CASRIQQGASGYTF. In nucleotides, the CDR3 is TGTGCCAGCAGAATCCAACAGGGGGCCAGTGGCTACACCTTC.

The chain uses TRBV5-5 and TRBJ2-4, with D unclear. The J call may be faulty, since TRBJ2-7 better matches the DNA end. Germline V gene data show CDR1 as SGHKS and CDR2 as YYEKEE (reference sequence). The CDR3 has 14 amino acids. CDR3 in DNA: TGTGCCAGCAGCGTGAGGCTTCAGCATAACGAGCAGTACTTC. Its protein is CASSVRLQHNEQYF.